This T cell receptor beta chain was recorded in a study of T cell responses to AZD1222 COVID-19 vaccine. Study results and caveats: Seropositive at baseline were only 5 to 7 AZD1222 recipients. Repertoires were obtained only post-peak T cell response.

A note on this clone: Its antigen is undetermined.

Here immunoSEQ multiplex PCR was the method, and the copy in TCRdb shows in-frame clones only, minus some. The sample includes 95,000 to 150,000 clones, about 88% seen only once; the top ten take 4.4%. V lost 5 bases, J lost 8 bases, and 18 bases lay in between. Looked up from germline, CDR1 is MNHEY and CDR2 is SMNVEV (reference sequence). This CDR3 has 14 residues. The chain employs TRBV27 and TRBJ1-2; D uncertain. Sequencing was performed on peripheral blood, taken on day 0 of AZD1222 vaccination. This TCR came from an adult in good health. This chain's CDR3 is CASSPRADALGYTF. The CDR3 coding sequence is TGTGCCAGCAGTCCCCGGGCGGACGCGCTAGGCTACACCTTC.